This TCR beta chain was recovered during a study of T cell repertoires in cytomegalovirus infection. Study-wide results and caveats: The response measured ex vivo was dominated by TCR beta clonotypes (HLA-C-restricted and CMV-specific).

TCRdb fed the reads into MiXCR, producing one record per CDR3 protein. The sample includes 630,000 or so distinct CDR3 sequences, roughly 24% of them seen just once. J lost 16 bases, V lost 3 bases, and 7 bases had no gene match. The CDR3 is 11 amino acids. CDR1 is DFQATT, CDR2 SNEGSKA, per germline (reference sequence). Remarks on this clonotype: Its antigen is not identified.

The sample consisted of CD8+ T cells from PBMCs. The chain employs TRBV20-1 and TRBJ2-1, with 9 bases lining up with TRBD2. The TCR comes from a human donor in good health (CMV status not recorded). Some clones in this sample may be carry-over from other donors' samples. This CDR3 reads CSASLAGSNFF. For the CDR3, the DNA is TGCAGTGCTAGTCTAGCGGGGAGCAACTTCTTC.